Listed below are T cell receptor beta chains from one sample, sequenced in a study of T cells after yellow fever vaccination. TCRdb processed the 5' RACE reads anew with MiXCR; each CDR3 protein has one entry. This sample has around 65,000 distinct CDR3 sequences, with approximately 5% found just once. Here the sequenced sample was CD4+ T cells sorted from PBMCs, taken less than 16 days after the first yellow fever vaccination. Receptors originate from a man aged 18-30 years who received the YFV17D yellow fever vaccine. The CDR3 runs from the conserved cysteine through the conserved F or W.

J,V,CDR3
TRBJ2-5,TRBV5-1,CASSFGRGETQYF
TRBJ1-1,TRBV7-2,CASSIKVGNTEAFF
TRBJ2-1,TRBV19,CASRREFSSYNEQFF
TRBJ2-7,TRBV3-1,CASSQVLAQGSEQYF
TRBJ1-1,TRBV5-4,CASSLRDRGETEAFF
TRBJ1-6,TRBV27,CASSAVGRSPLHF
TRBJ2-3,TRBV5-8,CASSFKGRVTSTDTQYF
TRBJ2-1,TRBV4-3,CASSHKDEQFF
TRBJ1-1,TRBV5-1,CASSRNRELNTEAFF
TRBJ2-2,TRBV5-6,CASSPRPGHTGELFF
TRBJ2-7,TRBV7-2,CASSLTSAGGYEQYF
TRBJ1-2,TRBV18,CASSPAGTAKGGYTF
TRBJ1-2,TRBV12-3/TRBV12-4,CASSNLETGNYGYTF
TRBJ2-1,TRBV20-1,CSARTTGVVNEQFF
TRBJ2-7,TRBV6-2/TRBV6-3,CASSLRLAPPYEQYF
TRBJ1-2,TRBV12-3/TRBV12-4,CASTTETNYGYTF
TRBJ2-5,TRBV6-2/TRBV6-3,CASSYPGLAGYQETQYF
TRBJ2-3,TRBV5-1,CASSLLGDTQYF
TRBJ2-7,TRBV11-3,CASSSDRDHEQYF
TRBJ1-2,TRBV18,CASSRGLTAQHGYTF
TRBJ2-1,TRBV12-3/TRBV12-4,CASSLGHGDNEQFF
TRBJ2-1,TRBV7-6,CASSLFNEQFF
TRBJ1-2,TRBV19,CASSIRYYGYTF
TRBJ2-3,TRBV18,CASSPRDYTDTQYF
TRBJ1-1,TRBV15,CATSGGGAMNTEAFF
TRBJ1-5,TRBV7-9,CASSSGGAAQPQHF
TRBJ2-3,TRBV5-1,CASSLTVSTDTQYF
TRBJ1-2,TRBV5-5,CASTVDRGLGYTF
TRBJ2-5,TRBV7-2,CASSGGQGPQETQYF
TRBJ2-1,TRBV5-1,CASSRGTGGNEQFF
TRBJ2-3,TRBV6-5,CASSHSTDTQYF
TRBJ2-3,TRBV19,CASGRGGGRDTQYF
TRBJ2-3,TRBV5-4,CASSYHGEYTQYF
TRBJ2-3,TRBV7-9,CASSHLTGGQGGTQYF
TRBJ2-3,TRBV12-3/TRBV12-4,CASSLARTVADTQYF
TRBJ1-3,TRBV29-1,CSVMRTGASGNTIYF
TRBJ2-5,TRBV10-2,CASSDGYETQYF
TRBJ1-4,TRBV5-1,CASSLLSAGEKLFF
TRBJ2-3,TRBV10-3,CAISHGGLITDTQYF
TRBJ1-4,TRBV5-1,CASRPQGADNEKLFF
TRBJ2-5,TRBV5-4,CASSRWTGTQYF
TRBJ1-2,TRBV5-1,CASSWGTGDYTF
TRBJ2-3,TRBV5-6,CASSLGLAGLDTQYF
TRBJ2-3,TRBV6-2/TRBV6-3,CASRPTSGGGDTQYF
TRBJ2-3,TRBV7-2,CASSHDTSTDTQYF
TRBJ2-1,TRBV7-3,CASSDHSGGAQAEQFF